The present TCR beta chain was sequenced within a study of blood T cell repertoires in COVID-19. Germline assignment: CDR1 KGHSH and CDR2 LQKENI. This CDR3 has 15 residues. V trimming: 5 bases; J trimming: 0 bases; junction bases outside the gene matches: 4. Profiling relied on immunoSEQ multiplex PCR, and the TCRdb table lists in-frame clones only, not all of them. The table records 140,000 to 150,000 clones, 85% to 90% of them present only once. What was sequenced was peripheral blood. J is TRBJ1-5 and V is TRBV18; TRBD1 aligns across 7 bases. The clonotype comes from a man in his fifties or sixties who had recovered from COVID-19. Here the CDR3 reads CASSEQGYSNQPQHF. The CDR3 DNA reads TGTGCCAGCTCAGAACAGGGGTATAGCAATCAGCCCCAGCATTTT. The full variable domain, with the rest looked up from reference TRBV18 and TRBJ1-5, is NAGVMQNPRHLVRRRGQEARLRCSPMKGHSHVYWYRQLPEEGLKFMVYLQKENIIDESGMPKERFSAEFPKEGPSILRIQQVVRGDSAAYFCASSEQGYSNQPQHFGDGTRLSIL.